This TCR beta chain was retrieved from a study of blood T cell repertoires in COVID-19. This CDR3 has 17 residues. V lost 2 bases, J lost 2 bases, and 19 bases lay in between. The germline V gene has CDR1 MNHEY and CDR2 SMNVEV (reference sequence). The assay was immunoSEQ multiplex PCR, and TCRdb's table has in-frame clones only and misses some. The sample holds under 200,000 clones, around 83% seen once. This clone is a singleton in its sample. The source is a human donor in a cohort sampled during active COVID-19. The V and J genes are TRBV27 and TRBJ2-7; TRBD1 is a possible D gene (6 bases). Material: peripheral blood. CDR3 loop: CASSLNKGTFPPYEQYF. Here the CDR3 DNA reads TGTGCCAGCAGTTTAAATAAAGGGACATTCCCTCCCTACGAGCAGTACTTC.